These 8 T cell receptor beta chains were sequenced from one sample in a study of T cells in Graves' hyperthyroidism and ophthalmopathy. Amplification targeted TCR beta CDR3 regions from RNA transcripts. Initially, a first-round RT-PCR of the TCR CDR3 employed the HTBI primer set. One entry per CDR3 protein results from TCRdb running MiXCR on the multiplex PCR reads. Of a few hundred thousand distinct CDR3 sequences detected, 15% to 17% appear once; the ten largest clones hold about a quarter. Material: blood. The receptor source for this set is a woman younger than 35 with Graves' hyperthyroidism that later progressed to Graves' ophthalmopathy.

The chain couples TRBV28 to TRBJ2-1, with unresolved D. The germline V gene encodes CDR1 MDHEN and CDR2 SYDVKM. V lost 7 bases, J lost 9 bases, and 22 bases lay in between. The CDR3 length is 15 residues. This CDR3 reads CASTPEIVGYGEQFF. The CDR3 DNA is TGTGCCAGCACCCCTGAGATTGTGGGTTACGGTGAGCAGTTCTTC.

This clonotype was seen many times. The rearrangement joins TRBV6-2 or TRBV6-3 to TRBJ2-1; TRBD2 is a possible D gene (5 bases). The CDR3 totals 15 residues. With 6 bases removed from V and 2 bases from J, the gap between germline ends came to 14 bases. Germline V gives CDR1 MNHEY, CDR2 SVGEGT. CDR3 bases: TGTGCCAGCAGCATGGAGAGCGGCCCCTACAATGAGCAGTTCTTC. This translates into CASSMESGPYNEQFF.

The V gene is TRBV4-2, the J gene TRBJ2-1; 15 nucleotides agree with TRBD2. Germline loops: CDR1 LGHNA, CDR2 YNFKEQ. The CDR3 contains 17 residues. Trimming cost V 0 bases and J 7 bases; bases outside gene matches: 4. The CDR3 here is CASSQEAGLAGGNEQFF. The CDR3 nucleotides read TGTGCCAGCAGCCAAGAGGCGGGACTAGCGGGAGGTAATGAGCAGTTCTTC.

This clonotype was counted only a few times. The V gene is TRBV12-3 or TRBV12-4, the J gene TRBJ2-3; no firm D call. This CDR3 is 16 amino acids long. V lost 6 bases, J lost 1 base, and 17 bases lay in between. The CDR3, as DNA: TGTGCCAGCAGCCCCATGACTGCATCTGGCACAGATACGCAGTATTTT. Amino acids: CASSPMTASGTDTQYF.

The chain couples TRBV6-1 to TRBJ2-2; 9 nucleotides align to TRBD1. From germline, CDR1 is MNHNS and CDR2 SASEGT. This CDR3 has 16 residues. V lost 5 bases to trimming and J lost 3 bases; unmatched junction nucleotides: 7. As DNA, the CDR3 is TGTGCCAGCAGTCAAGGGGACAGGGTGGACACCGGGGAGCTGTTTTTT. Its translation is CASSQGDRVDTGELFF.

J is TRBJ2-1 and V is TRBV4-2, with D tentatively TRBD2 (6 bases). Germline V gene lookup returns CDR1 LGHNA and CDR2 YNFKEQ. The CDR3 consists of 14 residues. Trimming took 0 bases from V and 7 from J, leaving 10 bases between them. The CDR3 DNA follows: TGTGCCAGCAGCCAAGAGTCACGGGAGAATGAGCAGTTCTTC. Translated: CASSQESRENEQFF.

This clonotype occurred many times. This chain links TRBV7-9 with TRBJ2-1; 13 bases fit TRBD2. V lost 5 bases and J lost 7; bases outside the gene matches: 8. Germline values: CDR1 SEHNR, CDR2 FQNEAQ (reference sequence). This CDR3 is built from 16 residues. For the CDR3, the DNA is TGTGCCAGCAGCCTTGGACTAGCGGGAGCGAGGAATGAGCAGTTCTTC. Translating gives CASSLGLAGARNEQFF.

This clonotype occurred many times. This chain links TRBV11-2 with TRBJ2-5; 10 bases are a match to TRBD2. The CDR3 has 19 amino acids. Germline V gene lookup returns CDR1 SGHAT and CDR2 FQNNGV. The V and J ends lost 2 bases and 4 bases, in that order; junction bases with no gene match: 16. This CDR3 is CASSLNMVRAGGPGETQYF. In DNA, the CDR3 is TGTGCCAGCAGCTTAAATATGGTCCGAGCGGGAGGGCCCGGAGAGACCCAGTACTTC. The whole variable domain, remainder taken from reference TRBV11-2 and TRBJ2-5, is EAGVAQSPRYKIIEKRQSVAFWCNPISGHATLYWYQQILGQGPKLLIQFQNNGVVDDSQLPKDRFSAERLKGVDSTLKIQPAKLEDSAVYLCASSLNMVRAGGPGETQYFGPGTRLLVL.